The 24 T cell receptor beta chains below all came from one sample that was sequenced in a study of cytomegalovirus exposure and HLA in healthy donors. The PCR had 60 Vbeta and 13 Jbeta primers. Libraries were prepared by immunoSEQ multiplex PCR; TCRdb keeps only in-frame clonotypes and omits some of them. The repertoire table contains 200,000 to 250,000 clones. The specimen was PBMCs. All receptors derive from a woman in her thirties in good health and CMV-seropositive.

The chain recombines TRBV6-1 with TRBJ1-2, with TRBD1 matching 7 bases. This CDR3 comprises 13 residues. CDR1 and CDR2 from the germline V gene are MNHNS and SASEGT. J gave up 6 bases and V 3 bases, and 4 bases lay outside the gene matches. The CDR3 here is CASSETGFDGYTF. DNA of the CDR3: TGTGCCAGCAGTGAGACAGGGTTTGATGGCTACACCTTC.

This rearrangement joins TRBV15 to TRBJ1-1; D call uncertain. The CDR3 is made up of 14 amino acids. The germline CDR1 and CDR2 sequences are LNHNV and YYDKDF (reference sequence). Trimming took 0 bases from V and 8 from J, leaving 13 bases between them. The CDR3 loop is CATSRDRATVEAFF. The CDR3 DNA sequence: TGTGCCACCAGCAGAGATCGAGCTACGGTGGAAGCTTTCTTT.

The chain links TRBV28 to TRBJ2-3, with D maybe TRBD2 (6 bases). Looked up from germline, CDR1 is MDHEN and CDR2 is SYDVKM. The CDR3 spans 16 residues. The germline V and J ends were trimmed by 5 bases and 1 base, with 16 bases remaining between them. CDR3 protein: CASSNGEGGGTDTQYF. The DNA for the CDR3 is TGTGCCAGCAGTAATGGGGAAGGAGGGGGCACAGATACGCAGTATTTT.

The V gene is TRBV11-2, the J gene TRBJ1-2; TRBD1 aligns across 7 bases. The CDR3 is made up of 16 amino acids. Germline CDR1 and CDR2: SGHAT and FQNNGV. The J segment lost 4 bases and the V segment lost 4 bases, leaving 12 bases of the junction unmatched. CDR3 DNA sequence: TGTGCCAGCAGCTCTTTAGAGGGGGCCGGAATCTATGGCTACACCTTC. Amino acids: CASSSLEGAGIYGYTF.

This chain connects TRBV2 to TRBJ1-2; weak D call: TRBD1 (5 bases). CDR3 length: 13 residues. The germline gives CDR1 SNHLY, CDR2 FYNNEI. V dropped 3 bases and J dropped 8 bases, with 13 bases sitting between them. For the CDR3, the DNA is TGTGCCAGCAGTGAGCGCAGGGAAAAGGGCTACACCTTC. It encodes CASSERREKGYTF. The full variable domain, completed using reference TRBV2 and TRBJ1-2, is EPEVTQTPSHQVTQMGQEVILRCVPISNHLYFYWYRQILGQKVEFLVSFYNNEISEKSEIFDDQFSVERPDGSNFTLKIRSTKLEDSAMYFCASSERREKGYTFGSGTRLTVV.

The rearrangement uses TRBV4-1 and TRBJ2-7; 7 nucleotides line up with TRBD2. Germline CDR1 and CDR2: MGHRA and YSYEKL. With V trimmed by 0 bases and J by 4 bases, 6 bases remained unmatched. The CDR3 spans 15 residues. The CDR3 reads CASSQDGGGGYEQYF. The CDR3 DNA reads as TGCGCCAGCAGCCAAGACGGTGGGGGGGGATACGAGCAGTACTTC.

The chain uses TRBV5-4 and TRBJ1-3, with TRBD1 matching over 8 bases. The germline CDR1 and CDR2 sequences are SGHNT and YYREEE (reference sequence). Trimming took 4 bases from V and 0 from J; bases not matched to a gene: 0. There are 14 residues in the CDR3. CDR3 amino acids: CASSQGASGNTIYF. The CDR3 nucleotides read TGTGCCAGCAGCCAGGGGGCCTCTGGAAACACCATATATTTT.

The rearrangement uses TRBV5-1 and TRBJ1-2, with TRBD1 matching over 9 bases. The CDR3 length is 15 residues. With 0 bases clipped from V and 2 bases from J, the junction kept 2 bases outside the gene matches. The germline V gene encodes CDR1 SGHRS and CDR2 YFSETQ. The CDR3 is CASSLGDRENYGYTF. CDR3 DNA sequence: TGCGCCAGCAGCTTGGGGGACAGGGAGAACTATGGCTACACCTTC.

J is TRBJ1-1 and V is TRBV7-6; TRBD1 matches at 12 bases. The CDR3 is 16 residues long. V lost 5 bases to trimming and J lost 6 bases; unmatched junction nucleotides: 10. Germline CDR1 is SGHVS and CDR2 is FNYEAQ. The CDR3 reads CASSGMLGQGAAEAFF. The CDR3 DNA follows: TGTGCCAGCAGCGGTATGCTGGGACAGGGGGCCGCTGAAGCTTTCTTT. The complete variable domain, with remaining parts taken from reference TRBV7-6 and TRBJ1-1, reads GAGVSQSPRYKVTKRGQDVALRCDPISGHVSLYWYRQALGQGPEFLTYFNYEAQQDKSGLPNDRFSAERPEGSISTLTIQRTEQRDSAMYRCASSGMLGQGAAEAFFGQGTRLTVV.

The V and J genes are TRBV21-1 and TRBJ1-1; the table calls TRBD1, which could not be checked here. TRBV21-1 is deemed a pseudogene. The CDR3 has 16 amino acids. The CDR3: CASSKMRQGMGTEAFF. The CDR3 DNA sequence: TGTGCCAGCAGCAAAATGAGACAGGGCATGGGCACTGAAGCTTTCTTT.

The rearrangement uses TRBV15 and TRBJ2-1; D gene unclear. The CDR3 is made up of 12 amino acids. Trimming cost V 4 bases and J 7 bases, with 8 bases left between them. The germline V gene has CDR1 LNHNV and CDR2 YYDKDF (reference sequence). CDR3 sequence (DNA): TGTGCCACCAGCAATGTCGGGAATGAGCAGTTCTTC. This translates into CATSNVGNEQFF.

The CDR3 coding sequence is TGTGCCAGCAGTCCTCCGGGACAGATCTACGAGCAGTACTTC. It translates to CASSPPGQIYEQYF. The rearrangement uses TRBV28 and TRBJ2-7; the match to TRBD1 covers 7 bases. Germline V gene data show CDR1 as MDHEN and CDR2 as SYDVKM. With 5 bases clipped from V and 3 bases from J, the junction kept 7 bases outside the gene matches. The CDR3 loop spans 14 amino acids.

The DNA of the CDR3 is TGCGCCAGCAGCCCGAGGCCCTCGGTAGATACGCAGTATTTT. Its protein is CASSPRPSVDTQYF. The rearrangement joins TRBV5-1 to TRBJ2-3, with unresolved D. This CDR3 has 14 amino acids. Germline-derived CDR1 and CDR2 are SGHRS and YFSETQ. Trimming stripped 4 bases from V and 5 bases from J, with 14 bases between.

The chain recombines TRBV2 with TRBJ1-1, with TRBD1 matching 7 bases. This CDR3 has 15 residues. Trimming removed 4 bases from V and 2 bases from J; junction bases left unmatched: 7. Germline CDR1 and CDR2: SNHLY and FYNNEI. The CDR3, as DNA: TGTGCCAGCAGTGGTACCGGGACAGTAAACACTGAAGCTTTCTTT. Translation: CASSGTGTVNTEAFF.

The chain carries TRBV19 and TRBJ1-1; 9 bases are a match to TRBD1. The V gene end was trimmed by 5 bases and the J gene end by 0 bases; junction bases not matched to a gene: 10. The CDR3 length is 17 residues. Germline V gene data show CDR1 as LNHDA and CDR2 as SQIVND (reference sequence). CDR3 sequence reads: CASSATTGGGMNTEAFF. The CDR3 DNA sequence: TGTGCCAGTAGTGCAACGACAGGGGGAGGAATGAACACTGAAGCTTTCTTT. The full variable domain, with the rest looked up from reference TRBV19 and TRBJ1-1, is DGGITQSPKYLFRKEGQNVTLSCEQNLNHDAMYWYRQDPGQGLRLIYYSQIVNDFQKGDIAEGYSVSREKKESFPLTVTSAQKNPTAFYLCASSATTGGGMNTEAFFGQGTRLTVV.

The gene calls are TRBV15 and TRBJ2-4; TRBD1 matches 7 bases. Trimming took 3 bases from V and 3 from J; bases not matched to a gene: 5. This CDR3 has 15 amino acids. Germline V lookup: CDR1 LNHNV, CDR2 YYDKDF (reference sequence). This CDR3 is CATSSSTGVKNIQYF. CDR3 DNA: TGTGCCACCAGCAGTTCTACAGGGGTCAAAAACATTCAGTACTTC.

This rearrangement joins TRBV7-7 to TRBJ2-2; TRBD2 aligns across 9 bases. The V gene end was trimmed by 4 bases and the J gene end by 5 bases; junction bases not matched to a gene: 8. The CDR3 spans 16 residues. Germline V gene data show CDR1 as SSHAT and CDR2 as FNYEAQ (reference sequence). CDR3 sequence: CASSSWRGGGTGELFF. The CDR3 bases are TGTGCCAGCAGCTCTTGGCGGGGGGGCGGAACCGGGGAGCTGTTTTTT.

The chain is built from TRBV27 and TRBJ1-1, with D perhaps TRBD1 (6 bases). Trimming stripped 4 bases from V and 1 base from J, with 13 bases between. Germline V CDR1 and CDR2: MNHEY, SMNVEV (reference sequence). The CDR3 runs to 15 residues. The CDR3 reads CASSSLGATNTEAFF. For the CDR3, the DNA is TGTGCCAGCAGTTCTCTGGGGGCAACGAACACTGAAGCTTTCTTT.

The rearrangement links TRBV30 to TRBJ1-1, with no clear D. CDR3 length: 13 amino acids. Per the germline V gene, CDR1 is GTSNPN and CDR2 is SVGIG (reference sequence). V gave up 0 bases and J gave up 3 bases, with 8 bases separating them. The CDR3 protein is CAWSVNGDTEAFF. CDR3 bases: TGTGCCTGGAGTGTAAACGGGGACACTGAAGCTTTCTTT.

The chain links TRBV19 to TRBJ2-5; D possibly corresponds to TRBD1 (6 bases). With the DNA end fitting TRBJ2-7 better, the J assignment may be wrong. This CDR3 has 15 residues. Germline assignment: CDR1 LNHDA and CDR2 SQIVND (reference sequence). CDR3 region: CASSAVGHGPYEQYF. Written as DNA, the CDR3 is TGTGCCAGTAGTGCGGTGGGACACGGGCCATACGAGCAGTACTTC.

This chain links TRBV18 with TRBJ1-2, with a tentative D call TRBD1 (5 bases). Between the trimmed V and J ends, which lost 2 bases and 5 bases, there was a span of 12 bases. The V gene's germline CDR1 is KGHSH and CDR2 LQKENI. The CDR3 loop spans 14 amino acids. DNA of the CDR3: TGTGCCAGCTCACCAATCACAGGATCGTATGGCTACACCTTC. It codes for CASSPITGSYGYTF.

The chain joins TRBV7-9 to TRBJ2-7; 9 nucleotides agree with TRBD1. V dropped 5 bases and J dropped 2; count of bases not matched to a gene: 7. CDR3 length: 15 residues. The V gene's germline CDR1 is SEHNR and CDR2 FQNEAQ (reference sequence). The CDR3 region has the DNA TGTGCCAGCAGCCTACGGGACAGGGCCACCTACGAGCAGTACTTC. Its translation: CASSLRDRATYEQYF.

The chain recombines TRBV10-3 with TRBJ2-3, with D possibly being TRBD1 (5 bases). V was shortened by 4 bases and J by 4 bases, with 9 bases between the two germline ends. The germline V gene encodes CDR1 ENHRY and CDR2 SYGVKD. The CDR3 loop spans 13 amino acids. The CDR3 bases are TGTGCCATCAGTGTAAGGGGATCAGATACGCAGTATTTT. Residues: CAISVRGSDTQYF.

The V and J genes are TRBV18 and TRBJ2-1; maybe TRBD1 (5 bases). Per the germline V gene, CDR1 is KGHSH and CDR2 is LQKENI. V lost 4 bases and J lost 9, with 10 bases in between. CDR3 length equals 12 residues. The CDR3 DNA follows: TGTGCCAGCTCACAAGGACAAACTGAGCAGTTCTTC. This translates into CASSQGQTEQFF. The full variable domain, with the rest looked up from reference TRBV18 and TRBJ2-1, is NAGVMQNPRHLVRRRGQEARLRCSPMKGHSHVYWYRQLPEEGLKFMVYLQKENIIDESGMPKERFSAEFPKEGPSILRIQQVVRGDSAAYFCASSQGQTEQFFGPGTRLTVL.